Following are 21 T cell receptor beta chains from one sample sequenced in a study of blood T cells in healthy people across ages. The second PCR ran roughly 7 to 12 cycles with a sample-barcoded 5' primer and J-beta primers. TCRdb redid the calling of the 5' RACE reads with MiXCR, one entry per CDR3 protein. The repertoire holds fewer than 750,000 distinct CDR3 sequences, with around 50% as singletons. The specimen was blood. The receptors were gathered from a woman of 80 years or more in good health.

V and J are TRBV5-5 and TRBJ1-2; no reliable D call. CDR3 size: 14 residues. Germline V gives CDR1 SGHKS, CDR2 YYEKEE (reference sequence). V dropped 2 bases and J dropped 4 bases, with 12 bases sitting between them. CDR3 DNA sequence: TGTGCCAGCAGCTTAGAGAACAGCTTCTATGGCTACACCTTC. Its protein is CASSLENSFYGYTF.

Details on this clonotype: A much larger clone is a single base away; this may be a read error. The rearrangement joins TRBV12-3 or TRBV12-4 to TRBJ2-3; D might be TRBD2 (5 bases). Trimming took off 2 bases at V and 2 bases at J, with 17 bases between the two ends. The CDR3 spans 17 residues. The CDR3 is CASSLILEGRLTDTQYF. The CDR3 DNA reads as TGTGCCAGCAGTTTAATACTCGAGGGTCGGCTCACAGATACGCAGTATTTT.

This clonotype was detected once. The J gene is TRBJ1-1, the V gene TRBV12-5; D ambiguous. The CDR3 sequence is 13 residues long. V was pared by 5 bases and J by 0 bases, with 7 bases between. From germline, CDR1 is LGHNT and CDR2 FRNRAP. DNA for the CDR3: TGTGCTAGTGGTCTAAATTTGAACACTGAAGCTTTCTTT. Translated: CASGLNLNTEAFF.

Many counts were recorded for this clonotype. The J gene is TRBJ2-1, the V gene TRBV7-9, with D maybe TRBD2 (6 bases). Germline CDR1 is SEHNR and CDR2 is FQNEAQ (reference sequence). The CDR3 runs to 15 residues. V gave up 3 bases and J gave up 4 bases, with 13 bases separating them. Written as DNA, the CDR3 is TGTGCCAGCAGCTTTGGATCTAGCGATTACAATGAGCAGTTCTTC. Translated, it gives CASSFGSSDYNEQFF.

The J gene is TRBJ2-3, the V gene TRBV25-1; 7 nucleotides agree with TRBD2. V shed 7 bases and J 0 bases; nucleotides not matched to a gene: 7. Per the germline V gene, CDR1 is MGHDK and CDR2 is SYGVNS. The CDR3 consists of 15 residues. The CDR3 spells CASMKASGSTDTQYF. The CDR3 nucleotides are TGTGCCAGCATGAAGGCTAGCGGAAGCACAGATACGCAGTATTTT.

Concerning this clonotype: This may be a read error: a much more frequent sequence differs by one nucleotide. V gene TRBV19 combines with J gene TRBJ2-1, with TRBD2 identical over 10 bases. J lost 10 bases, V lost 4 bases, and 10 bases had no gene match. This CDR3 has 15 residues. Germline assignment: CDR1 LNHDA and CDR2 SQIVND (reference sequence). CDR3 bases: TGTGCCAGTAGTAGGGATAGCGGGAGGCCTGGGGAGCAGTTCTTC. Protein: CASSRDSGRPGEQFF.

This chain links TRBV7-8 with TRBJ2-2; 11 positions agree with TRBD1. Germline CDR1 and CDR2: SGHVS and FQNEAQ. With 3 bases clipped from V and 5 bases from J, the junction kept 5 bases outside the gene matches. The CDR3 consists of 16 residues. CDR3 protein: CASSFKGTGGTGELFF. Written as DNA, the CDR3 is TGTGCCAGCAGCTTCAAAGGGACAGGGGGAACCGGGGAGCTGTTTTTT.

In its sample, this clonotype was seen a few times. CDR3 sequence: CSARDHRVANYGYTF. The CDR3 nucleotides read TGCAGTGCTAGAGATCACAGGGTAGCGAACTATGGCTACACCTTC. The chain carries TRBV20-1 and TRBJ1-2; D perhaps matches TRBD1 (6 bases). Trimming removed 0 bases at V and 2 bases at J, with 13 bases between. The length of the CDR3 is 15 residues. Germline V CDR1 and CDR2: DFQATT, SNEGSKA (reference sequence).

This clonotype was seen only a few times. This chain joins TRBV4-1 and TRBJ1-2; maybe TRBD1 (5 bases). Looked up from germline, CDR1 is MGHRA and CDR2 is YSYEKL. V was clipped by 5 bases and J by 4 bases, with 14 bases between them. The CDR3 is 14 amino acids. CDR3 DNA: TGCGCCAGCAGCACCCGGGGGGGGTTCTATGGCTACACCTTC. This sequence encodes CASSTRGGFYGYTF.

J is TRBJ2-5 and V is TRBV7-2; TRBD1 matches at 11 bases. The J call may not be correct, given that the DNA end is closer to TRBJ2-7. The CDR3 is made up of 15 amino acids. Germline-derived CDR1 and CDR2 are SGHTA and FQGNSA. The CDR3 loop is CASSLGGTGGYEQYF. In nucleotides, the CDR3 is TGTGCCAGCAGCTTAGGGGGGACAGGGGGATACGAGCAGTACTTC.

Concerning this clonotype: This may come from a read error, since a much larger clone is one base off. CDR3 coding DNA: TGCCCCAGCAGCCAAGAGGGTGGACTAGCGGCTTACTACAATGAGCAGTTCTTC. Its translation is CPSSQEGGLAAYYNEQFF. The chain has TRBV4-1 and TRBJ2-1, with TRBD2 identical over 10 bases. This CDR3 has 18 residues. The germline gives CDR1 MGHRA, CDR2 YSYEKL.

Note on this clonotype: Since a much larger clone is just one base distant, this may be a read error. The rearrangement uses TRBV27 and TRBJ1-2, with a weak D call TRBD1 (5 bases). Deletions cut 6 bases from V and 4 bases from J, with 12 bases between. The CDR3 has 13 amino acids. CDR1 and CDR2 (germline): MNHEY, SMNVEV (reference sequence). CDR3 residues: CASREGFGYGYTF. Written as DNA, the CDR3 is TGTGCCAGCAGGGAGGGGTTCGGCTATGGCTACACCTTC.

This clonotype has at least ten counts. The rearrangement uses TRBV5-1 and TRBJ2-3, with 8 bases identical to TRBD2. The CDR3 runs to 14 residues. The V and J ends lost 2 bases and 4 bases, in that order; junction bases with no gene match: 3. From germline, CDR1 is SGHRS and CDR2 YFSETQ. For the CDR3, the DNA is TGCGCCAGCAGCTTAACTAGCGGCGCAGATACGCAGTATTTT. Residues: CASSLTSGADTQYF. Together with reference TRBV5-1 and TRBJ2-3, the CDR3 gives the full variable domain: KAGVTQTPRYLIKTRGQQVTLSCSPISGHRSVSWYQQTPGQGLQFLFEYFSETQRNKGNFPGRFSGRQFSNSRSEMNVSTLELGDSALYLCASSLTSGADTQYFGPGTRLTVL.

This clonotype has ten or more counts. This sequence joins TRBV29-1 and TRBJ1-1; D is unresolved. Trimming removed 0 bases from V and 10 bases from J, with 15 bases in between. From germline, CDR1 is SQVTM and CDR2 ANQGSEA. This CDR3 is built from 13 residues. CDR3 in DNA: TGCAGCGTTGAAGATCGGGTGGGTTGGCGAGCTTTCTTT. Protein sequence: CSVEDRVGWRAFF. The whole variable domain, remainder taken from reference TRBV29-1 and TRBJ1-1, is SAVISQKPSRDICQRGTSLTIQCQVDSQVTMMFWYRQQPGQSLTLIATANQGSEATYESGFVIDKFPISRPNLTFSTLTVSNMSPEDSSIYLCSVEDRVGWRAFFGQGTRLTVV.

The chain uses TRBV20-1 and TRBJ2-3; D is possibly TRBD1 or TRBD2 (5 bases each). This CDR3 is built from 12 residues. The germline V gene encodes CDR1 DFQATT and CDR2 SNEGSKA (reference sequence). V shed 5 bases and J shed 7 bases, with 13 bases lying between them. In DNA form, the CDR3 reads TGCAGTGCTGTTGGGACGGCAAATACGCAGTATTTT. This sequence encodes CSAVGTANTQYF.

The sample holds a few counts of this clonotype. J is TRBJ2-5 and V is TRBV21-1; TRBD2, the D gene given by the table, was not confirmed from the DNA. The J call could be wrong; TRBJ2-7 is a better fit for the DNA end. TRBV21-1 is reported as a pseudogene. This CDR3 is built from 16 residues. The CDR3 loop is CASSHRPSGGPNEQYF. CDR3 nucleotides: TGTGCCAGCAGCCACCGACCCTCTGGAGGGCCGAACGAGCAGTACTTC.

Ten or more counts support this clonotype. The chain joins TRBV28 to TRBJ2-5; no definite D call. The CDR3 sequence is 12 residues long. Germline V gene lookup returns CDR1 MDHEN and CDR2 SYDVKM. The V and J ends lost 7 bases and 7 bases respectively, with 13 bases between them. CDR3 DNA: TGTGCCAGCACACAACCACCGGGGACCCAGTACTTC. It encodes CASTQPPGTQYF. The complete variable domain, with remaining parts taken from reference TRBV28 and TRBJ2-5, reads DVKVTQSSRYLVKRTGEKVFLECVQDMDHENMFWYRQDPGLGLRLIYFSYDVKMKEKGDIPEGYSVSREKKERFSLILESASTNQTSMYLCASTQPPGTQYFGPGTRLLVL.

This clonotype was observed a few times. The genes are TRBV2 and TRBJ2-7; 10 nucleotides align to TRBD2. The J segment lost 7 bases and the V segment lost 6 bases, leaving 12 bases of the junction unmatched. Germline CDR1 SNHLY, CDR2 FYNNEI. This CDR3 spans 15 amino acids. The CDR3 sequence: CASSAWTSGDNEQYF. The CDR3 region has the DNA TGTGCCAGCAGCGCTTGGACTAGCGGAGACAATGAGCAGTACTTC.

This clonotype was seen once. At one of its ends the junction is not consistent with the germline gene, which may arise from a read error. The chain links TRBV5-5 to TRBJ2-1; D unresolved. The length of the CDR3 is 13 residues. CDR1 and CDR2 (germline): SGHKS, YYEKEE (reference sequence). This CDR3 reads CAGSLGPYNEQFF. The CDR3 nucleotides read TGTGCCGGCAGCTTGGGCCCCTACAATGAGCAGTTCTTC.

The rearrangement uses TRBV6-5 and TRBJ2-3; the D is unclear. CDR1 is MNHEY, CDR2 SVGAGI, per germline. There are 14 residues in the CDR3. Trimming shortened V by 3 bases and J by 4 bases, and 11 bases separated the two germline ends. In DNA form, the CDR3 reads TGTGCCAGCAGTTATAAGCGTTCAGCAGATACGCAGTATTTT. Protein sequence: CASSYKRSADTQYF.

Notes on this clonotype: This may arise from a read error, as a much more abundant clone is one base away. Here the CDR3 reads CSGVANYGYTF. As DNA, the CDR3 is TGCAGCGGTGTGGCGAACTATGGCTACACCTTC. The rearrangement joins TRBV29-1 to TRBJ1-2; D remains unclear. Germline values: CDR1 SQVTM, CDR2 ANQGSEA. Deletions cut 7 bases from V and 2 bases from J, with 8 bases between. There are 11 residues in the CDR3.